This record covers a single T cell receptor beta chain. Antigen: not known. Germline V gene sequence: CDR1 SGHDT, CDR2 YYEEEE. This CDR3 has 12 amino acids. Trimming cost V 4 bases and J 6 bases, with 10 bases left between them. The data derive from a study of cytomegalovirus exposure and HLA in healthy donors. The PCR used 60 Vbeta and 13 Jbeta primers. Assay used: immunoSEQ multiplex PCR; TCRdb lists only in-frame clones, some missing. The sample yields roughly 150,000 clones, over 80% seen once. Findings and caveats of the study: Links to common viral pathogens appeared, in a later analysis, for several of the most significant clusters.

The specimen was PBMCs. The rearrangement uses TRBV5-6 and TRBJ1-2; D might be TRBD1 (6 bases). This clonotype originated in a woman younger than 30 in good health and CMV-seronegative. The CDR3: CASSPAGDGYTF. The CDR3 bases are TGTGCCAGCAGCCCAGCAGGGGATGGCTACACCTTC.